The 23 T cell receptor beta chains listed next were all sequenced from one sample in a study of beta chain features in type 1 diabetes. Overall study results and limits: TCRB CDR3s were moderately but significantly shorter in Type 1 diabetes patients in all four CD4+ subsets.

The antigens these receptors bind are not known. The authors reverse transcribed all of the isolated RNA, so sequencing captured expressed TCRB transcripts. Measured with immunoSEQ multiplex PCR; TCRdb has only the in-frame clones, and not every one. The sample contains under 250,000 clones, roughly 14% of which appear only once. The sample consisted of naive CD4+ T cells from blood. All receptors derive from a young man with type 1 diabetes.

The chain combines TRBV9 with TRBJ1-3; D is perhaps TRBD1 (6 bases). With 0 bases removed from V and 4 bases from J, the gap between germline ends came to 14 bases. This CDR3 is built from 16 residues. CDR1 is SGDLS and CDR2 is YYNGEE in the germline V gene. CDR3 residues: CASSVGQDIPGNTIYF. For the CDR3, the DNA is TGTGCCAGCAGCGTAGGACAGGACATTCCGGGAAACACCATATATTTT.

The chain links TRBV18 to TRBJ2-7; 10 positions agree with TRBD2. The V gene end was trimmed by 6 bases and the J gene end by 7 bases; junction bases not matched to a gene: 15. CDR1 KGHSH and CDR2 LQKENI come from the germline V gene. The CDR3 is made up of 16 amino acids. The CDR3 is CASSPVGSGGLLEQYF. The CDR3 DNA is TGTGCCAGCTCCCCAGTTGGTAGCGGGGGGCTTCTGGAGCAGTACTTC.

This clone came up a few times. CDR3 nucleotide sequence: TGTGCCTGGAGTGTACAAATGAACACTGAAGCTTTCTTT. This translates into CAWSVQMNTEAFF. This chain links TRBV30 with TRBJ1-1; D is unclear. Trimming took off 0 bases at V and 0 bases at J, with 5 bases between the two ends. Germline V gives CDR1 GTSNPN, CDR2 SVGIG (reference sequence). The CDR3 covers 13 residues.

This clone was seen a handful of times. The chain links TRBV9 to TRBJ1-2, with D perhaps matching TRBD1 (6 bases). V shed 0 bases and J shed 4 bases, with 10 bases lying between them. Germline V gives CDR1 SGDLS, CDR2 YYNGEE. This CDR3 comprises 14 residues. The CDR3 region has the DNA TGTGCCAGCAGCGTAGTTGGACAGCGCTATGGCTACACCTTC. It specifies CASSVVGQRYGYTF.

The chain employs TRBV27 and TRBJ1-6; 7 bases are a match to TRBD1. V lost 5 bases to trimming and J lost 10 bases; unmatched junction nucleotides: 8. Germline-derived CDR1 and CDR2 are MNHEY and SMNVEV (reference sequence). The CDR3 length is 14 residues. CDR3 coding DNA: TGTGCCAGCAGTATTGACAGGGATTACTCACCCCTCCACTTT. This gives the protein CASSIDRDYSPLHF.

This clone turned up a few times. Written as DNA, the CDR3 is TGTGCCAGCAGTTATAGTTTGGGCAGCGGCGCGGCTTTCTTT. It encodes CASSYSLGSGAAFF. This chain connects TRBV6-5 to TRBJ1-1, with D uncertain. This CDR3 has 14 amino acids. Trimming removed 3 bases at V and 11 bases at J, with 19 bases between. Germline V lookup: CDR1 MNHEY, CDR2 SVGAGI.

This clone was picked up a small number of times. The rearrangement joins TRBV30 to TRBJ1-2; 7 bases align to TRBD1. V lost 5 bases and J lost 4; bases outside the gene matches: 10. The germline CDR1 and CDR2 sequences are GTSNPN and SVGIG (reference sequence). This CDR3 has 14 residues. The CDR3 sequence: CAWLYRGLGYGYTF. The CDR3 region has the DNA TGTGCCTGGTTATACAGGGGTCTCGGCTATGGCTACACCTTC.

The chain has TRBV18 and TRBJ1-1; tentative D call: TRBD1 (6 bases). The ends were cut back, 6 bases at V and 4 bases at J, with 18 bases in the middle. Looked up from germline, CDR1 is KGHSH and CDR2 is LQKENI. The CDR3 spans 15 residues. CDR3 nucleotides: TGTGCCAGCTCTTCAATTCTACAGGGCACCACTGAAGCTTTCTTT. It specifies CASSSILQGTTEAFF.

V and J are TRBV7-9 and TRBJ2-1, with 13 bases matching TRBD2. CDR1 is SEHNR, CDR2 FQNEAQ, per germline (reference sequence). Trimming removed 5 bases from V and 4 bases from J; junction bases left unmatched: 2. The length of the CDR3 is 15 residues. The CDR3 is CASSRTSGGYNEQFF. CDR3 sequence (DNA): TGTGCCAGCAGCCGGACTAGCGGGGGTTACAATGAGCAGTTCTTC.

This chain links TRBV2 with TRBJ2-3, with D perhaps matching TRBD1 (6 bases). CDR3 length: 15 amino acids. Per the germline V gene, CDR1 is SNHLY and CDR2 is FYNNEI. V lost 1 base to trimming and J lost 3 bases, with 11 bases between them. The CDR3 region is CASSEGLGATDTQYF. CDR3 DNA: TGTGCCAGCAGTGAAGGTCTGGGGGCGACAGATACGCAGTATTTT.

The chain has TRBV5-1 and TRBJ2-2; TRBD1 is a possible D gene (6 bases). Germline CDR1 and CDR2: SGHRS and YFSETQ. CDR3 length equals 15 residues. V lost 0 bases and J 0 bases, leaving 6 bases between the germline ends. CDR3 region: CASSLGTANTGELFF. CDR3 DNA sequence: TGCGCCAGCAGCTTGGGGACAGCGAACACCGGGGAGCTGTTTTTT.

The gene calls are TRBV6-5 and TRBJ2-1; D gene ambiguous. This CDR3 contains 13 residues. Germline loops: CDR1 MNHEY, CDR2 SVGAGI. V was trimmed by 0 bases and J by 14 bases, leaving 14 bases between them. The CDR3: CASSYSRLVAEFF. The CDR3 coding sequence is TGTGCCAGCAGTTACTCGAGGTTGGTAGCCGAGTTCTTC.

This clone was counted between two and nine times. This chain links TRBV6-1 with TRBJ2-7; D is possibly TRBD1 (6 bases). The V gene's germline CDR1 is MNHNS and CDR2 SASEGT. Trimming removed 3 bases from V and 3 bases from J, with 12 bases in between. The CDR3 is made up of 14 amino acids. The chain's CDR3 is CASSEITRGYEQYF. The CDR3 DNA is TGTGCCAGCAGTGAGATAACCAGGGGCTACGAGCAGTACTTC.

There are a few counts of this clone. V and J are TRBV30 and TRBJ1-2, with a tentative D call TRBD1 (5 bases). This CDR3 is built from 12 residues. Per the germline V gene, CDR1 is GTSNPN and CDR2 is SVGIG (reference sequence). V dropped 0 bases and J dropped 8 bases, with 10 bases sitting between them. This CDR3 reads CAWSVPGKGYTF. CDR3 DNA: TGTGCCTGGAGTGTTCCAGGGAAAGGCTACACCTTC. The whole variable domain, filled in from reference TRBV30 and TRBJ1-2, reads SQTIHQWPATLVQPVGSPLSLECTVEGTSNPNLYWYRQAAGRGLQLLFYSVGIGQISSEVPQNLSASRPQDRQFILSSKKLLLSDSGFYLCAWSVPGKGYTFGSGTRLTVV.

The genes are TRBV29-1 and TRBJ2-5; D perhaps matches TRBD1 (5 bases). V was cut by 5 bases and J by 3 bases, with 7 bases left in between. In germline, CDR1 is SQVTM, CDR2 ANQGSEA. The CDR3 has 11 residues. CDR3 in DNA: TGCAGCGTTCCAGGGAAAGAGACCCAGTACTTC. Translated, it gives CSVPGKETQYF.

The chain uses TRBV5-1 and TRBJ2-1; 11 bases agree with TRBD1. Losses at the gene ends were 4 bases for V and 8 bases for J; bases not matched to a gene: 11. Looked up from germline, CDR1 is SGHRS and CDR2 is YFSETQ. This CDR3 region has 16 residues. In DNA form, the CDR3 reads TGCGCCAGCAGCCTGGGGGACAGGGGGGGAACTGATGAGCAGTTCTTC. Translated, it gives CASSLGDRGGTDEQFF.

This clone was seen more than once but under ten times. V is TRBV6-5 and J is TRBJ2-1; D may be TRBD2 (6 bases). This CDR3 spans 15 amino acids. The germline V gene has CDR1 MNHEY and CDR2 SVGAGI. Deletions cut 5 bases from V and 0 bases from J, with 11 bases between. The CDR3 DNA reads as TGTGCCAGCAGTGCTCTGGAGGGCTCCTACAATGAGCAGTTCTTC. Its protein product is CASSALEGSYNEQFF.

This clone was observed a handful of times. J is TRBJ2-1 and V is TRBV23-1; 8 bases map to TRBD2. TRBV23-1 is reported as an ORF; its role is uncertain. The CDR3 covers 15 residues. The trim removed 11 bases at V and 5 bases at J, leaving 14 bases unmatched. CDR3 sequence: CARSTAGAGNNEQFF. The CDR3 region has the DNA TGCGCCCGATCCACAGCGGGAGCTGGGAACAATGAGCAGTTCTTC.

This clone was seen only a few times. This rearrangement joins TRBV10-3 to TRBJ1-2; perhaps TRBD1 as D (6 bases). Between the trimmed V and J ends, which lost 0 bases and 4 bases, there was a span of 12 bases. CDR1 is ENHRY, CDR2 SYGVKD, per germline. The CDR3 spans 15 residues. CDR3 sequence: CAISESTQGPYGYTF. Written as DNA, the CDR3 is TGTGCCATCAGTGAGTCGACACAGGGCCCCTATGGCTACACCTTC.

This clone was observed a few times. The gene calls are TRBV4-1 and TRBJ2-7, with TRBD1 identical over 10 bases. V lost 2 bases to trimming and J lost 7 bases; unmatched junction nucleotides: 5. The length of the CDR3 is 14 residues. CDR1 MGHRA and CDR2 YSYEKL come from the germline V gene. The CDR3 bases are TGCGCCAGCAGCCAACCGGACAGGGGGGGAGAGCAGTACTTC. Its protein product is CASSQPDRGGEQYF.

This clone has more than one count but fewer than ten. The rearrangement uses TRBV5-1 and TRBJ1-2, with 9 bases lining up with TRBD1. The V and J ends lost 4 bases and 2 bases, in that order; junction bases with no gene match: 6. The CDR3 has 15 residues. Germline V gives CDR1 SGHRS, CDR2 YFSETQ. CDR3 in DNA: TGCGCCAGCAGCACTGGGACAGGGTTAAACTATGGCTACACCTTC. Protein product: CASSTGTGLNYGYTF.

This clone was seen a handful of times. The V gene is TRBV5-1, the J gene TRBJ2-2; 7 bases line up with TRBD1. Germline V gives CDR1 SGHRS, CDR2 YFSETQ. This CDR3 is built from 15 residues. V shed 4 bases, J shed 7 bases, and the junction held 10 bases outside the gene matches. CDR3 protein: CASSDRQGANGELFF. CDR3 DNA: TGCGCCAGCAGCGACCGACAGGGAGCTAACGGGGAGCTGTTTTTT. Together with reference TRBV5-1 and TRBJ2-2, the CDR3 gives the full variable domain: KAGVTQTPRYLIKTRGQQVTLSCSPISGHRSVSWYQQTPGQGLQFLFEYFSETQRNKGNFPGRFSGRQFSNSRSEMNVSTLELGDSALYLCASSDRQGANGELFFGEGSRLTVL.

The chain employs TRBV5-1 and TRBJ2-1; weak D call: TRBD2 (6 bases). The CDR3 spans 15 residues. In germline, CDR1 is SGHRS, CDR2 YFSETQ. Between the trimmed V and J ends, which lost 6 bases and 2 bases, there was a span of 15 bases. This CDR3 is CASTPVGEAYNEQFF. CDR3 DNA sequence: TGCGCCAGCACCCCTGTGGGGGAGGCCTACAATGAGCAGTTCTTC. The variable domain in full, with the rest retrieved from reference TRBV5-1 and TRBJ2-1, is KAGVTQTPRYLIKTRGQQVTLSCSPISGHRSVSWYQQTPGQGLQFLFEYFSETQRNKGNFPGRFSGRQFSNSRSEMNVSTLELGDSALYLCASTPVGEAYNEQFFGPGTRLTVL.